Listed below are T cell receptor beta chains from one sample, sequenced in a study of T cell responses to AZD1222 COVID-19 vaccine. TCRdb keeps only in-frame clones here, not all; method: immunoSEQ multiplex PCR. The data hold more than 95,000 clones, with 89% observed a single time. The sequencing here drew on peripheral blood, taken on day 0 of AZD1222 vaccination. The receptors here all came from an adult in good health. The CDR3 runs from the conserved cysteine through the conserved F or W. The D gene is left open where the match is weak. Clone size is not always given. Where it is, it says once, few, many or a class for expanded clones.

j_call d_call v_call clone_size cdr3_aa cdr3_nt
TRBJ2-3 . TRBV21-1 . CASRKVSGDTQYF TGTGCCAGCAGGAAGGTGTCAGGAGATACGCAGTATTTT
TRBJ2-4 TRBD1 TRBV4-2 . CASSQDGTGGTKNIQYF TGTGCCAGCAGCCAAGACGGGACAGGGGGGACCAAAAACATTCAGTACTTC
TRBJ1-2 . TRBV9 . CASSVDRSYSHGYTF TGTGCCAGCAGCGTAGATCGGTCCTACAGCCATGGCTACACCTTC
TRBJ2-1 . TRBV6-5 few CASSYSTAGIEQFF TGTGCCAGCAGTTACTCGACTGCGGGGATAGAGCAGTTCTTC
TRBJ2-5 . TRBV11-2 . CASSLRGGPASWMETQYF TGTGCCAGCAGCTTGCGTGGGGGGCCTGCATCCTGGATGGAGACCCAGTACTTC
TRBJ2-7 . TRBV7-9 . CASSPAGGWEQYF TGTGCCAGCAGCCCAGCAGGGGGGTGGGAGCAGTACTTC
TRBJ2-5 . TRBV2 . CASIPVRGQETQYF TGTGCCAGCATCCCCGTGAGGGGCCAAGAGACCCAGTACTTC
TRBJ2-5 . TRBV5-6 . CASSLPGGREETQYF TGTGCCAGCAGCTTGCCGGGGGGCCGGGAAGAGACCCAGTACTTC
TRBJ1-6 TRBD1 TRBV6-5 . CASSLGTGRSSPLHF TGTGCCAGCAGCCTTGGGACAGGGCGTAGTTCACCCCTCCACTTT
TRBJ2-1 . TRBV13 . CASSLSGAGNEQFF TGTGCCAGCAGCCTTTCAGGGGCCGGGAATGAGCAGTTCTTC
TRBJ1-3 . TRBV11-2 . CASSPLTGSMFSGNTIYF TGTGCCAGCAGCCCGCTGACAGGATCCATGTTCTCTGGAAACACCATATATTTT
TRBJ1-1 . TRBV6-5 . CASSPRGADTEAFF TGTGCCAGCAGTCCCCGGGGGGCGGACACTGAAGCTTTCTTT
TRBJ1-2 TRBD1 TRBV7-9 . CASSHGQGNYGYTF TGTGCCAGCAGTCACGGACAGGGCAACTATGGCTACACCTTC
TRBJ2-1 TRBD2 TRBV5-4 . CASSLAGAVNEQFF TGTGCCAGCAGCCTAGCGGGGGCTGTCAATGAGCAGTTCTTC
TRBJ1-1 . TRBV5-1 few CASSFNLGEAFF TGCGCCAGCAGCTTCAACTTGGGTGAAGCTTTCTTT
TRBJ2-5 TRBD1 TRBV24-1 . CATSGEWDRGKETQYF TGTGCCACCAGTGGGGAATGGGACAGGGGGAAGGAGACCCAGTACTTC
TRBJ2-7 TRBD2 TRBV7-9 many CASSLATSGGPYEQYF TGTGCCAGCAGCTTGGCGACTAGCGGGGGTCCCTACGAGCAGTACTTC
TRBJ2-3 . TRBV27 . CASSLWGGPSTDTQYF TGTGCCAGCAGTTTGTGGGGGGGCCCTAGCACAGATACGCAGTATTTT
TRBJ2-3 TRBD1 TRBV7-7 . CASSLGDRTTDTQYF TGTGCCAGCAGCTTAGGGGACAGGACCACAGATACGCAGTATTTT
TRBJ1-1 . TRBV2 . CASSDPEGVRGLGNTEAFF TGTGCCAGCAGCGACCCTGAGGGGGTTCGAGGTCTTGGGAACACTGAAGCTTTCTTT
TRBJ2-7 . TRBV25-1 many CASTYRARYEQYF TGTGCCAGCACCTACAGGGCTCGCTACGAGCAGTACTTC
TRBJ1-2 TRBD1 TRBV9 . CASSVGLDRAGGVGYGYTF TGTGCCAGCAGCGTAGGCCTTGACAGGGCGGGTGGTGTAGGCTATGGCTACACCTTC
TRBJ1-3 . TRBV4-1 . CASRHGLRRGPGNTIYF TGCGCCAGCAGGCACGGCTTACGTCGGGGCCCTGGAAACACCATATATTTT
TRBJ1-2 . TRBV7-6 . CASSLRPGRIYGYTF TGTGCCAGCAGCTTACGCCCAGGGCGGATATATGGCTACACCTTC
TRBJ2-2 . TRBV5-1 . CASSPAGSTGELFF TGCGCCAGCAGCCCTGCAGGGTCCACCGGGGAGCTGTTTTTT
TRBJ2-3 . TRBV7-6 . CASSLVGGPGDTQYF TGTGCCAGCAGCTTAGTGGGGGGGCCTGGAGATACGCAGTATTTT
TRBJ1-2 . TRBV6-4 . CATSTIKDYGYTF TGTGCCACCAGTACGATCAAGGACTATGGCTACACCTTC
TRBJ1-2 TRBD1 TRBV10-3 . CAISETGEYGYTF TGTGCCATCAGTGAGACAGGGGAGTATGGCTACACCTTC
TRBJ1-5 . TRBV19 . CASSIPRGTIGNQPQHF TGTGCCAGTAGTATCCCCAGGGGCACGATCGGCAATCAGCCCCAGCATTTT
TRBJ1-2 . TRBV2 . CARTVGDGYTF TGTGCCAGGACAGTTGGAGATGGCTACACCTTC
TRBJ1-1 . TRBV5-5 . CASSGPIPGGGVNTEAFF TGTGCCAGCAGCGGCCCCATTCCGGGAGGTGGGGTGAACACTGAAGCTTTCTTT
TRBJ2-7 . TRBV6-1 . CASSEENWGTQYF TGTGCCAGCAGTGAAGAGAACTGGGGGACGCAGTACTTC
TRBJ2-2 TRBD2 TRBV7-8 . CASSFASGNTGELFF TGTGCCAGCAGCTTCGCTAGCGGGAACACCGGGGAGCTGTTTTTT
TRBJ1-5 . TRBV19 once CASSIETVGSEPQHF TGTGCCAGTAGTATAGAAACCGTAGGGAGTGAGCCCCAGCATTTT
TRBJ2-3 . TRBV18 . CASSSAMVGSDTQYF TGTGCCAGCTCCAGCGCGATGGTCGGATCAGATACGCAGTATTTT
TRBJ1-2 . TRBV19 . CASSSGVYRVANYGYTF TGTGCCAGTAGTTCCGGCGTCTACAGGGTCGCGAACTATGGCTACACCTTC
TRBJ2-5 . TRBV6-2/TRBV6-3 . CASSSLRGQETQYF TGTGCCAGCAGCTCCCTCAGGGGCCAAGAGACCCAGTACTTC
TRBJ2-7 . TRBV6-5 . CASGADTAYEQYF TGTGCCAGCGGAGCCGACACAGCCTACGAGCAGTACTTC
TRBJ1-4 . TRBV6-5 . CASSRTTNEKLFF TGTGCCAGCAGCAGGACAACTAATGAAAAACTGTTTTTT
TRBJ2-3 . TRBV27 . CASSPFRTLTDTQYF TGTGCCAGCAGTCCCTTCCGGACCCTGACAGATACGCAGTATTTT
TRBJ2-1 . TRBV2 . CASSRGNQYNEQFF TGTGCCAGCAGTAGGGGGAATCAATACAATGAGCAGTTCTTC
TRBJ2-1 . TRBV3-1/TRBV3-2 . CASSQDRGGDYNEQFF TGTGCCAGCAGCCAAGATAGGGGTGGGGACTACAATGAGCAGTTCTTC
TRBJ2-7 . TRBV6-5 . CASLGSSYEQYF TGTGCCAGCCTAGGGTCTTCCTACGAGCAGTACTTC
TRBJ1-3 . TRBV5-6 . CASSPQGPSYSGNTIYF TGTGCCAGCAGCCCTCAAGGGCCCTCCTACTCTGGAAACACCATATATTTT
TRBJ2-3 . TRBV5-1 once CASSVFRGPQYF TGCGCCAGCAGCGTGTTCAGGGGCCCGCAGTATTTT
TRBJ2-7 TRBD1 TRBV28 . CASSSLFQGVSSYEQYF TGTGCCAGCAGTTCATTATTCCAGGGGGTTAGCTCCTACGAGCAGTACTTC
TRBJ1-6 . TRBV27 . CASSLSVSSYNSPLHF TGTGCCAGCAGTTTATCCGTTAGCTCCTATAATTCACCCCTCCACTTT
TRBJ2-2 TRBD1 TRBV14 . CASSQDRTGGFKTGELFF TGTGCCAGCAGCCAAGACCGGACAGGGGGCTTTAAGACCGGGGAGCTGTTTTTT
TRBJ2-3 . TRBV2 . CASSEGAGPGTDTQYF TGTGCCAGCAGTGAAGGGGCGGGACCTGGCACAGATACGCAGTATTTT
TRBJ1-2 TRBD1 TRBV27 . CASSPLGTADARRSSYTF TGTGCCAGCAGCCCTTTGGGGACAGCCGACGCCAGACGTAGTAGCTACACCTTC
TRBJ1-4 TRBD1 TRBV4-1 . CASSPPGQRREKLFF TGCGCCAGCAGCCCTCCGGGACAGAGGCGTGAAAAACTGTTTTTT
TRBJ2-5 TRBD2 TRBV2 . CASSAGEYQETQYF TGTGCCAGCAGCGCGGGGGAGTACCAAGAGACCCAGTACTTC
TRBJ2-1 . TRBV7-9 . CASSQRQGGGNEQFF TGTGCCAGCAGCCAAAGACAGGGAGGGGGCAATGAGCAGTTCTTC
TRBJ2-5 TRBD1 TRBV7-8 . CASSLVVGTVSLQETQYF TGTGCCAGCAGCTTAGTCGTGGGGACAGTCTCCCTTCAAGAGACCCAGTACTTC
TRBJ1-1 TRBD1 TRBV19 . CASTMTGPTEAFF TGTGCCAGTACCATGACAGGGCCCACTGAAGCTTTCTTT